This T cell receptor beta chain was recovered during a study of regulatory dendritic cells for organ transplantation. Study-wide findings and caveats: Of resting T cell subsets, memory CD8+ had the most alloreactive clonotypes.

Concerning this clone itself: Its antigen remains unknown.

Allogeneic regulatory or mature dendritic cells were co-cultured for 5 days with CFSE-labeled sorted T cells at 1:10. CDR1 MGHDK and CDR2 SYGVNS come from the germline V gene. Trimming removed 8 bases at V and 5 bases at J, with 18 bases between. CDR3 length: 14 amino acids. The assay was immunoSEQ multiplex PCR, and TCRdb's table has in-frame clones only and misses some. The profile shows around 13,000 clones, more than 70% of them singletons. The V and J genes are TRBV25-1 and TRBJ2-5, with D perhaps matching TRBD2 (6 bases). Specimen: naive CD8+ T cells from blood cultured with regulatory dendritic cells. Sample subset: CD45RA+ naive T cells. The sequence was obtained from a human donor in good health. DNA of the CDR3: TGTGCCAGCGGTCACGCGGGGCTAGGTGAGACCCAGTACTTC. It is translated as CASGHAGLGETQYF.